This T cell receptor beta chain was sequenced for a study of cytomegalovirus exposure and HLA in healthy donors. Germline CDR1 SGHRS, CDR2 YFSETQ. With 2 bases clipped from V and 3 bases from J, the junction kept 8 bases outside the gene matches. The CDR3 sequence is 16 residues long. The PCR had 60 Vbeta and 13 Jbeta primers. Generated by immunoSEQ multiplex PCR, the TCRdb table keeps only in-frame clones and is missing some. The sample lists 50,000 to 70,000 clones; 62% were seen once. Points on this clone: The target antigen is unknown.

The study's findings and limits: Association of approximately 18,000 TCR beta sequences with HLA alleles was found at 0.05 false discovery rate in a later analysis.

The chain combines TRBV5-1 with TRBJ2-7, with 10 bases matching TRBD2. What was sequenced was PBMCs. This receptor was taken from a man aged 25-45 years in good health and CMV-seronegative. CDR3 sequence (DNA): TGCGCCAGCAGCTTAAGCGGGGGGGCCGAGTTCTACGAGCAGTACTTC. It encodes CASSLSGGAEFYEQYF.